This T cell receptor (beta chain) was captured by sequencing in a study of blood T cell repertoires in COVID-19. This clone showed up just once. As processed by the authors: Amplification of reference gene primers provided the estimated nucleated cell counts. Assay used: immunoSEQ multiplex PCR; TCRdb lists only in-frame clones, some missing. From that table come the V and J calls and clone size; the DNA was used to work out D and trimming. The sample records 140,000 or so clones, roughly 89% being singletons. V lost 8 bases and J 4 bases, leaving 11 bases between the germline ends. The CDR3 totals 12 residues. Germline CDR1 MDHEN, CDR2 SYDVKM. Enrolled during active infection, Seattle patients were then followed longitudinally.

This TCR derives from a man aged 30 to 39 with COVID-19, enrolled during active disease. Sequenced material: peripheral blood. The chain carries TRBV28 and TRBJ1-2; the D is unclear. The CDR3 spells CASGPVFYGYTF. The CDR3 DNA is TGTGCCAGCGGTCCGGTCTTCTATGGCTACACCTTC.